This T cell receptor (beta chain) was recovered during a study of CD8 T cells in ankylosing spondylitis. MiXCR, run by TCRdb on the 5' RACE reads, gives a single entry per CDR3 protein. The sample holds hundreds of thousands of distinct CDR3 sequences, 25% to 30% seen once. This clonotype was recorded many times. The germline V and J ends were trimmed by 3 bases and 0 bases, with 14 bases remaining between them. The germline CDR1 and CDR2 sequences are DFQATT and SNEGSKA (reference sequence). The CDR3 length is 15 residues. Material: blood, either unsorted or a sorted T cell fraction (not recorded which). This sequence was found in a male donor with ankylosing spondylitis or in good health (not recorded which). This chain connects TRBV20-1 to TRBJ1-1, with a weak D call TRBD1 (6 bases). CDR3 region: CSASGMGALNTEAFF. In DNA, the CDR3 is TGCAGTGCTAGTGGTATGGGGGCTTTGAACACTGAAGCTTTCTTT.